These 26 T cell receptor beta chains were all obtained from the same sample, sequenced in a study of blood T cell repertoires in COVID-19 (dated by TCRdb to the early 2020s). Receptor libraries were prepared by the immunoSEQ multiplex PCR assay. TCRdb obtained this table from immuneACCESS and retained in-frame rearrangements with V and J assigned. These tables miss some clones; where compared with another copy, unresolved V genes account for less than half of the shortfall, and the remainder is unexplained. Across this sample there are 310,000 or so clones, with more than 85% seen only once. About 2% of the sample is taken by the ten largest. The sample comprised peripheral blood. The receptors come from a woman in her twenties or thirties with COVID-19, enrolled during active disease.

V is TRBV7-9 and J is TRBJ1-6; D is perhaps TRBD1 (6 bases). CDR3 length equals 13 residues. Per the germline V gene, CDR1 is SEHNR and CDR2 is FQNEAQ (reference sequence). V lost 8 bases and J 9 bases, leaving 14 bases between the germline ends. DNA of the CDR3: TGTGCCAGCGGACGGGACATCGGTTCACCCCTCCACTTT. This translates into CASGRDIGSPLHF.

This clone was detected a few times. This rearrangement joins TRBV25-1 to TRBJ1-5; 9 positions agree with TRBD1. CDR3 length: 13 residues. Germline CDR1 reads MGHDK; CDR2 reads SYGVNS. J was trimmed by 7 bases and V by 4 bases; bases with no gene match: 2. The CDR3 loop is CASSGDRAQPQHF. The CDR3 nucleotides read TGTGCCAGCAGTGGGGACAGGGCCCAGCCCCAGCATTTT.

The chain employs TRBV19 and TRBJ2-7, with D perhaps TRBD1 (6 bases). CDR3 size: 13 residues. The germline gives CDR1 LNHDA, CDR2 SQIVND (reference sequence). The V and J ends lost 4 bases and 5 bases respectively, with 12 bases between them. CDR3 sequence: CASSKGEFHEQYF. Written as DNA, the CDR3 is TGTGCCAGTAGTAAGGGGGAGTTCCACGAGCAGTACTTC.

The chain has TRBV27 and TRBJ1-1; TRBD1 agrees at 7 bases. CDR1 and CDR2 from the germline V gene are MNHEY and SMNVEV (reference sequence). CDR3 size: 14 residues. V shed 6 bases, J shed 5 bases, and the junction held 9 bases outside the gene matches. The CDR3 here is CASRERQGWTEAFF. The DNA for the CDR3 is TGTGCCAGCAGGGAGAGACAGGGTTGGACTGAAGCTTTCTTT.

This clone was recorded once. The V gene is TRBV20-1, the J gene TRBJ2-7, with 9 bases that match TRBD2. The CDR3 has 15 amino acids. The V gene end was trimmed by 3 bases and the J gene end by 6 bases; junction bases not matched to a gene: 12. Per the germline V gene, CDR1 is DFQATT and CDR2 is SNEGSKA (reference sequence). The chain's CDR3 is CSASPVAGVSSEQYF. The DNA for the CDR3 is TGCAGTGCTAGTCCGGTAGCGGGAGTTTCTAGCGAGCAGTACTTC.

V and J are TRBV19 and TRBJ1-1; 10 bases align to TRBD1. Per germline, CDR1 LNHDA and CDR2 SQIVND (reference sequence). The length of the CDR3 is 14 residues. J gave up 4 bases and V 5 bases, and 4 bases lay outside the gene matches. The CDR3: CASSVTGGFTEAFF. The CDR3 DNA reads TGTGCCAGTAGTGTGACAGGGGGCTTCACTGAAGCTTTCTTT.

The J gene is TRBJ1-5, the V gene TRBV3-1 (or the pseudogene TRBV3-2); 8 bases fit TRBD1. J was trimmed by 3 bases and V by 5 bases; bases with no gene match: 6. This CDR3 has 15 amino acids. The germline V gene has CDR1 LGHDT and CDR2 YNNKEL (reference sequence). This chain's CDR3 is CASSAPGQVNQPQHF. For the CDR3, the DNA is TGTGCCAGCAGCGCCCCGGGACAGGTCAATCAGCCCCAGCATTTT.

The rearrangement uses TRBV10-3 and TRBJ2-5; D possibly corresponds to TRBD1 (5 bases). Germline V CDR1 and CDR2: ENHRY, SYGVKD. The V end lost 3 bases, the J end lost 0 bases, and 11 bases lay between the germline ends. The CDR3 is 15 amino acids. CDR3 in DNA: TGTGCCATCAGTGAAGGTTCGGACAACCAAGAGACCCAGTACTTC. Amino acids: CAISEGSDNQETQYF.

V gene TRBV11-2 combines with J gene TRBJ2-7; D is undetermined. The CDR3 runs 11 residues. The germline V gene encodes CDR1 SGHAT and CDR2 FQNNGV. The germline V and J ends were trimmed by 5 bases and 2 bases, with 4 bases remaining between them. This CDR3 reads CASSPAYEQYF. In DNA form, the CDR3 reads TGTGCCAGCAGCCCCGCCTACGAGCAGTACTTC.

The rearrangement uses TRBV28 and TRBJ1-2, with unresolved D. The V gene lost 7 bases and the J gene lost 4 bases, with 16 bases spanning the gap. CDR1 and CDR2 (germline): MDHEN, SYDVKM. The CDR3 contains 14 residues. In DNA, the CDR3 is TGTGCCAGCACCCTAAGCCAGGCAGGCTATGGCTACACCTTC. Its translation is CASTLSQAGYGYTF.

This rearrangement joins TRBV19 to TRBJ1-4, with D perhaps matching TRBD1 (5 bases). The CDR3 contains 16 residues. V was clipped by 2 bases and J by 4 bases, with 14 bases between them. Germline values: CDR1 LNHDA, CDR2 SQIVND (reference sequence). CDR3 region: CASSIRSAGLNEKLFF. DNA for the CDR3: TGTGCCAGTAGTATAAGGTCGGCGGGACTTAATGAAAAACTGTTTTTT.

V and J are TRBV30 and TRBJ2-7; D is perhaps TRBD2 (5 bases). The germline CDR1 and CDR2 sequences are GTSNPN and SVGIG (reference sequence). The V gene lost 3 bases and the J gene lost 7 bases, with 22 bases spanning the gap. This CDR3 comprises 15 residues. The CDR3 region is CAWRRFGPSSGEQYF. The CDR3 bases are TGTGCCTGGAGACGGTTCGGTCCGTCCTCGGGGGAGCAGTACTTC.

The chain joins TRBV29-1 to TRBJ2-7, with 11 bases that match TRBD2. The V gene end was trimmed by 7 bases and the J gene end by 6 bases; junction bases not matched to a gene: 8. CDR1 and CDR2 from the germline V gene are SQVTM and ANQGSEA. This CDR3 has 13 residues. The CDR3 DNA follows: TGCAGCGCCTATCTTCTAGCGGGAGGCGAGCAGTACTTC. Translated, it gives CSAYLLAGGEQYF.

This sequence joins TRBV19 and TRBJ1-1; 9 positions match TRBD1. Germline lookup yields CDR1 LNHDA and CDR2 SQIVND (reference sequence). V gave up 7 bases and J gave up 6 bases; unmatched junction bases: 15. The CDR3 is 16 residues long. The CDR3 sequence is CASITPTGTGRAEAFF. Written as DNA, the CDR3 is TGTGCCAGTATTACACCTACAGGGACAGGGAGGGCTGAAGCTTTCTTT.

This clone showed up just once. The chain uses TRBV9 and TRBJ2-1; 9 nucleotides line up with TRBD2. Germline assignment: CDR1 SGDLS and CDR2 YYNGEE. The trim removed 4 bases at V and 5 bases at J, leaving 7 bases unmatched. There are 15 residues in the CDR3. The CDR3 here is CASSPRTSVNNEQFF. The CDR3 coding sequence is TGTGCCAGCAGCCCAAGGACTAGCGTGAACAATGAGCAGTTCTTC.

The chain combines TRBV15 with TRBJ2-5, with D tentatively TRBD1 (6 bases). This CDR3 has 15 amino acids. The V gene lost 3 bases and the J gene lost 1 base, with 12 bases spanning the gap. Germline CDR1 and CDR2: LNHNV and YYDKDF (reference sequence). The CDR3 is CATSSAAGVQETQYF. CDR3 sequence (DNA): TGTGCCACCAGCAGTGCGGCAGGGGTCCAAGAGACCCAGTACTTC.

V is TRBV27 and J is TRBJ2-1; 8 bases fit TRBD2. Trimming cost V 3 bases and J 3 bases; bases outside gene matches: 4. The CDR3 runs to 15 residues. Germline V gene sequence: CDR1 MNHEY, CDR2 SMNVEV (reference sequence). This chain's CDR3 is CASSFSGRDYNEQFF. Here the CDR3 DNA reads TGTGCCAGCAGTTTCAGCGGGAGAGACTACAATGAGCAGTTCTTC.

The chain links TRBV3-1 (or the pseudogene TRBV3-2) to TRBJ1-2; D perhaps matches TRBD1 (6 bases). Germline V gene data show CDR1 as LGHDT and CDR2 as YNNKEL (reference sequence). V was pared by 3 bases and J by 7 bases, with 18 bases between. The CDR3 has 15 residues. The DNA for the CDR3 is TGTGCCAGCAGCCAGGACAGACAAGTGAGTGGTGGCTACACCTTC. This gives the protein CASSQDRQVSGGYTF.

The V call is TRBV11-2, the J call TRBJ1-1; D remains ambiguous. The length of the CDR3 is 11 residues. V dropped 7 bases and J dropped 8 bases, with 11 bases sitting between them. Germline loops: CDR1 SGHAT, CDR2 FQNNGV. The CDR3 nucleotides read TGTGCCAGCAACGAGGTTGCCGAAGCTTTCTTT. It specifies CASNEVAEAFF.

A word on this clone: The junction and the germline gene differ at one end; a read error may be behind it. The chain combines TRBV7-3 with TRBJ2-2, with 7 positions matching TRBD1. The germline CDR1 and CDR2 sequences are SGHTA and FQGTGA. The CDR3 spans 15 residues. DNA of the CDR3: TGTGCCAGCAGCGTAACCGGGACAGCCACCGGGGAGCTGTTTTTT. Translating it yields CASSVTGTATGELFF. Combining the CDR3 with reference TRBV7-3 and TRBJ2-2 gives the whole variable domain GAGVSQTPSNKVTEKGKYVELRCDPISGHTALYWYRQSLGQGPEFLIYFQGTGAADDSGLPNDRFFAVRPEGSVSTLKIQRTERGDSAVYLCASSVTGTATGELFFGEGSRLTVL.

The rearrangement joins TRBV2 to TRBJ2-1, with 7 bases fitting TRBD2. Per germline, CDR1 SNHLY and CDR2 FYNNEI. There are 16 residues in the CDR3. V was pared by 11 bases and J by 0 bases, with 13 bases of the junction left unmatched. CDR3 region: CAGTSASGHSYNEQFF. The CDR3 nucleotides read TGTGCCGGCACATCAGCTAGCGGCCACTCCTACAATGAGCAGTTCTTC.

The CDR3, as DNA: TGTGCCAGCAGCTTGATGGGCAAATTAAATCAGCCCCAGCATTTT. Translated: CASSLMGKLNQPQHF. The gene calls are TRBV5-8 and TRBJ1-5; no clear D gene. The CDR3 is 15 residues long. Germline CDR1 SGHTS, CDR2 YDEGEE. The ends were cut back, 1 base at V and 4 bases at J, with 12 bases in the middle. The entire variable domain, with the rest obtained from reference TRBV5-8 and TRBJ1-5, is as follows: EAGVTQSPTHLIKTRGQQATLRCSPISGHTSVYWYQQALGLGLQFLLWYDEGEERNRGNFPPRFSGRQFPNYSSELNVNALELEDSALYLCASSLMGKLNQPQHFGDGTRLSIL.

This chain uses TRBV25-1 with TRBJ1-1; D unresolved. V gave up 1 base and J gave up 7 bases, with 13 bases separating them. Germline V CDR1 and CDR2: MGHDK, SYGVNS. This CDR3 spans 14 amino acids. CDR3 in amino acids: CASSEFFKEHEAFF. CDR3 nucleotide sequence: TGTGCCAGCAGTGAATTTTTTAAGGAGCATGAAGCTTTCTTT.

The chain is built from TRBV20-1 and TRBJ1-6; D is undetermined. Germline CDR1 DFQATT, CDR2 SNEGSKA (reference sequence). Trimming took 3 bases from V and 8 from J, leaving 14 bases between them. CDR3 length equals 14 residues. The CDR3 DNA is TGCAGTGCTAGTTCCACCGGGGAGTATTCACCCCTCCACTTT. As protein: CSASSTGEYSPLHF.

This clone was found once. The rearrangement joins TRBV7-2 to TRBJ1-1; D may be TRBD1 (5 bases). This CDR3 has 17 residues. The germline V gene has CDR1 SGHTA and CDR2 FQGNSA. The V gene lost 2 bases and the J gene lost 3 bases, with 19 bases spanning the gap. CDR3 DNA: TGTGCCAGCAGCTTAATTCGGGCGACAGATTTGCACACTGAAGCTTTCTTT. Residues: CASSLIRATDLHTEAFF.

This sequence joins TRBV5-1 and TRBJ2-1, with TRBD2 matching 10 bases. The CDR3 has 16 amino acids. CDR1 is SGHRS, CDR2 YFSETQ, per germline. Germline trimming cut 2 bases from V and 6 bases from J; bases unmatched to any gene: 8. The DNA for the CDR3 is TGCGCCAGCAGCTTCCTAGCGGGAGCATCGGCCAATGAGCAGTTCTTC. This translates into CASSFLAGASANEQFF. The variable domain in full, with the rest retrieved from reference TRBV5-1 and TRBJ2-1, is KAGVTQTPRYLIKTRGQQVTLSCSPISGHRSVSWYQQTPGQGLQFLFEYFSETQRNKGNFPGRFSGRQFSNSRSEMNVSTLELGDSALYLCASSFLAGASANEQFFGPGTRLTVL.